This T cell receptor beta chain was captured by sequencing in a study of CD8+CD57+ T cells in acquired aplastic anemia. On the study more broadly: An average of 3.2 ug of DNA was obtained from sorted CD4+ and CD8+ cells.

Study-wide points: Patients and controls had CD8+ Simpson's diversity values that were not significantly distinct. The study identified 25 to 30 CD8+ CDR3 sequences shared by patients and controls.

The CDR3 runs to 12 residues. Germline values: CDR1 SNHLY, CDR2 FYNNEI. Trimming removed 3 bases at V and 13 bases at J, with 13 bases between. Investigators profiled TCR beta VDJ and CDR3 from genomic DNA template. TCRdb called the reads again in MiXCR, with one record for every CDR3 protein. Altogether around 250,000 distinct CDR3 sequences are present, around 60% being singletons, with the ten largest covering around 8%. In its sample, this clonotype was seen a few times. No antigen is known for it. This rearrangement joins TRBV2 to TRBJ2-1, with D perhaps matching TRBD1 or TRBD2 (6 bases each). The sequence was collected from a human donor with severe aplastic anemia or a healthy control (not recorded which). The sample comprised sorted CD4+, CD8+, or CD8+CD57+ T cells (not recorded which) from PBMCs. CDR3 region: CASSERGGGQFF. The CDR3 bases are TGTGCCAGCAGTGAGAGAGGGGGAGGCCAGTTCTTC.